Below, one TCR beta chain is given with its context. The entry originates in a study of blood T cell repertoires in COVID-19. Study-wide context: Acute and convalescent COVID-19 samples came from the United States, Italy and Spain. PBMCs, B-cell-depleted T cells, or T cells provided the cDNA or gDNA that made up the material.

The CDR3 extends over 12 amino acids. Germline CDR1 is MNHEY and CDR2 is SVGAGI. The ends were cut back, 6 bases at V and 2 bases at J, with 6 bases in the middle. Original methodology: By means of reference gene primer amplification, nucleated cell counts were estimated. The assay was immunoSEQ multiplex PCR, and TCRdb's table has in-frame clones only and misses some. The V and J calls and clone size are taken from that table; D and trimming were inferred from the DNA. The sample has 85,000 to 100,000 clones, more than 65% seen once. Sequencing was carried out using peripheral blood. The chain joins TRBV6-5 to TRBJ2-3; D is unresolved. The sequence derives from an elderly woman with active or convalescent COVID-19. The CDR3 coding sequence is TGTGCCAGCAGCTTTTCCACAGATACGCAGTATTTT. Translation gives CASSFSTDTQYF.